Listed below are T cell receptor beta chains from one sample, sequenced in a study of cytomegalovirus exposure and HLA in healthy donors. Method: immunoSEQ multiplex PCR; TCRdb's copy keeps in-frame clones and lacks some. The repertoire holds 150,000 to 200,000 clones, with roughly 80% as singletons. Sequencing used PBMCs. All receptors derive from a female donor in good health and CMV-seronegative. CDR3s include the opening cysteine and the closing phenylalanine or tryptophan. Each record gives: J gene, D gene, clone size, V gene, CDR3 length, CDR3 DNA, CDR3 protein. D genes are given only for firm matches. The size field is filled for only some rows; it gives once, few, many or a size class.

j_gene: TRBJ1-2
d_gene: TRBD1
abundance: .
v_gene: TRBV6-5
len: 13
CDR3nt: TGTGCCCCCGGGACAGGGAAGAAGTATGGCTACACCTTC
CDR3aa: CAPGTGKKYGYTF

j_gene: TRBJ2-2
d_gene: .
abundance: .
v_gene: TRBV7-3
len: 13
CDR3nt: TGTGCCAGCAGTTCTACCCCCACCGGGGAGCTGTTTTTT
CDR3aa: CASSSTPTGELFF

j_gene: TRBJ2-7
d_gene: .
abundance: few
v_gene: TRBV7-9
len: 12
CDR3nt: TGTTCCAGCAGCTTACCGGGTTACGAGCAGTACTTC
CDR3aa: CSSSLPGYEQYF

j_gene: TRBJ2-1
d_gene: TRBD1
abundance: few
v_gene: TRBV15
len: 16
CDR3nt: TGTGCCACCAGCAGAGATAGGACAGGGGTAAACAATGAGCAGTTCTTC
CDR3aa: CATSRDRTGVNNEQFF

j_gene: TRBJ2-7
d_gene: .
abundance: .
v_gene: TRBV23-1
len: 16
CDR3nt: TGCGCCAGCAGTCAACGGCGGACCATGAGGGCCTACGAGCAGTACTTC
CDR3aa: CASSQRRTMRAYEQYF

j_gene: TRBJ2-3
d_gene: .
abundance: few
v_gene: TRBV9
len: 17
CDR3nt: TGTGCCAGCAGCGTAGCAGGGCGGGGCAGGCCCACAGATACGCAGTATTTT
CDR3aa: CASSVAGRGRPTDTQYF

j_gene: TRBJ2-7
d_gene: TRBD1
abundance: once
v_gene: TRBV19
len: 13
CDR3nt: TGTGCCAGCCCGGGACAGGGTGAGAACGAGCAGTACTTC
CDR3aa: CASPGQGENEQYF

j_gene: TRBJ2-7
d_gene: .
abundance: .
v_gene: TRBV19
len: 18
CDR3nt: TGTGCCAGTAGTACGCGGACTTTGACACTGGGTAGCTCCTACGAGCAGTACTTC
CDR3aa: CASSTRTLTLGSSYEQYF

j_gene: TRBJ1-1
d_gene: .
abundance: .
v_gene: TRBV5-5
len: 15
CDR3nt: TGTGCCAGCAGCTTGTGGTTAGCGGGAACCACTGAAGCTTTCTTT
CDR3aa: CASSLWLAGTTEAFF

j_gene: TRBJ2-7
d_gene: TRBD2
abundance: few
v_gene: TRBV2
len: 14
CDR3nt: TGTGCCAGCAGTGTGGTAGCGGGGTGGGACGAGCAGTACTTC
CDR3aa: CASSVVAGWDEQYF

j_gene: TRBJ1-2
d_gene: TRBD1
abundance: .
v_gene: TRBV7-6
len: 13
CDR3nt: TGTGCCAGCAGCTCAGGACAGGGGGGCGGCTACACCTTC
CDR3aa: CASSSGQGGGYTF

j_gene: TRBJ2-3
d_gene: .
abundance: .
v_gene: TRBV21-1
len: 17
CDR3nt: TGTGCCAGCAGCAAAGTTTGGGGGGGTTCTAGCACAGATACGCAGTATTTT
CDR3aa: CASSKVWGGSSTDTQYF

j_gene: TRBJ1-2
d_gene: TRBD1
abundance: .
v_gene: TRBV15
len: 14
CDR3nt: TGTGCCACCAGCAGAGAGGACAGGGCACATGGCTACACCTTC
CDR3aa: CATSREDRAHGYTF

j_gene: TRBJ1-2
d_gene: TRBD1
abundance: .
v_gene: TRBV7-2
len: 15
CDR3nt: TGTGCCAGCAGCGACAGGGGTAAAGTGGAGTATGGCTACACCTTC
CDR3aa: CASSDRGKVEYGYTF

j_gene: TRBJ2-5
d_gene: .
abundance: .
v_gene: TRBV7-8
len: 18
CDR3nt: TGTGCCAGCAGCTTAGGCAGCGGTTCCCGGGTGTACCAAGAGACCCAGTACTTC
CDR3aa: CASSLGSGSRVYQETQYF

j_gene: TRBJ2-1
d_gene: .
abundance: few
v_gene: TRBV19
len: 12
CDR3nt: TGTGCCAGTAGTATTGACAGGAATGAGCAGTTCTTC
CDR3aa: CASSIDRNEQFF

j_gene: TRBJ2-7
d_gene: TRBD1
abundance: few
v_gene: TRBV6-1
len: 16
CDR3nt: TGTGCCAGCAGTGAAGCTGGACAGGGAAATCCCTACGAGCAGTACTTC
CDR3aa: CASSEAGQGNPYEQYF

j_gene: TRBJ2-5
d_gene: TRBD2
abundance: .
v_gene: TRBV2
len: 14
CDR3nt: TGTGCCAGCAGTGACGGGAGGGCCGTGGAGACCCAGTACTTC
CDR3aa: CASSDGRAVETQYF

j_gene: TRBJ1-1
d_gene: .
abundance: .
v_gene: TRBV6-1
len: 13
CDR3nt: TGTGCCAGCAGTGTGGGGGGAGGGACTGAAGCTTTCTTT
CDR3aa: CASSVGGGTEAFF

j_gene: TRBJ1-2
d_gene: TRBD1
abundance: .
v_gene: TRBV19
len: 12
CDR3nt: TGTGCCAGTAGTACCAGGGGGCTTGGCTACACCTTC
CDR3aa: CASSTRGLGYTF

j_gene: TRBJ2-1
d_gene: TRBD2
abundance: .
v_gene: TRBV5-5
len: 16
CDR3nt: TGTGCCAGCAGCTTGGGGGCTAGCGGGGGGGCCGGTGAGCAGTTCTTC
CDR3aa: CASSLGASGGAGEQFF

j_gene: TRBJ2-7
d_gene: .
abundance: .
v_gene: TRBV4-1
len: 15
CDR3nt: TGCGCCAGCAGCCAAGATTTGGGCGCCACCTACGAGCAGTACTTC
CDR3aa: CASSQDLGATYEQYF

j_gene: TRBJ2-6
d_gene: TRBD1
abundance: few
v_gene: TRBV5-6
len: 17
CDR3nt: TGTGCCAGCAGCCCGCCGGGACAGCGCTCTGGGGCCAACGTCCTGACTTTC
CDR3aa: CASSPPGQRSGANVLTF

j_gene: TRBJ1-5
d_gene: .
abundance: .
v_gene: TRBV6-5
len: 15
CDR3nt: TGTGCCAGCAGTCTGGCCCCGAATGGCAATCAGCCCCAGCATTTT
CDR3aa: CASSLAPNGNQPQHF

j_gene: TRBJ2-5
d_gene: TRBD1
abundance: .
v_gene: TRBV9
len: 15
CDR3nt: TGTGCCAGCAGCGCGCAACAGGGACAGCGAGAGACCCAGTACTTC
CDR3aa: CASSAQQGQRETQYF

j_gene: TRBJ1-5
d_gene: .
abundance: .
v_gene: TRBV2
len: 14
CDR3nt: TGTGCCAGCAGTGGCAGGGAGGGCAATCAGCCCCAGCATTTT
CDR3aa: CASSGREGNQPQHF

j_gene: TRBJ1-1
d_gene: .
abundance: .
v_gene: TRBV29-1
len: 14
CDR3nt: TGCAGCGTTGATTCTTGGGGGGATCAAACTGAAGCTTTCTTT
CDR3aa: CSVDSWGDQTEAFF

j_gene: TRBJ2-3
d_gene: .
abundance: .
v_gene: TRBV6-4
len: 16
CDR3nt: TGTGCCAGCAGTGACCGACCCGAGGGGGGCACAGATACGCAGTATTTT
CDR3aa: CASSDRPEGGTDTQYF

j_gene: TRBJ1-2
d_gene: .
abundance: few
v_gene: TRBV27
len: 17
CDR3nt: TGTGCCAGCACCCGTTTTGCAGGGGACGGAGCTAACTATGGCTACACCTTC
CDR3aa: CASTRFAGDGANYGYTF

j_gene: TRBJ2-7
d_gene: TRBD1
abundance: .
v_gene: TRBV6-5
len: 15
CDR3nt: TGTGCCAGCAGTTACTCGTGGACAGGGGAATACGAGCAGTACTTC
CDR3aa: CASSYSWTGEYEQYF

j_gene: TRBJ2-1
d_gene: TRBD1
abundance: .
v_gene: TRBV27
len: 15
CDR3nt: TGTGCCAGCAGTCCCGGGACAGGGAGGTACAATGAGCAGTTCTTC
CDR3aa: CASSPGTGRYNEQFF

j_gene: TRBJ2-1
d_gene: .
abundance: once
v_gene: TRBV15
len: 16
CDR3nt: TGTGCCACCAGCAGCCCCAGGGGGGATGCTTACAATGAGCAGTTCTTC
CDR3aa: CATSSPRGDAYNEQFF

j_gene: TRBJ1-2
d_gene: TRBD1
abundance: .
v_gene: TRBV29-1
len: 12
CDR3nt: TGCAGCGTAGACGACAGGGGGCTTGGCTACACCTTC
CDR3aa: CSVDDRGLGYTF

j_gene: TRBJ2-1
d_gene: TRBD1
abundance: .
v_gene: TRBV16
len: 18
CDR3nt: TGTGCCAGCAGCCAATCCCCAAAACAGGGGGCGGGTTACAATGAGCAGTTCTTC
CDR3aa: CASSQSPKQGAGYNEQFF

j_gene: TRBJ2-1
d_gene: .
abundance: .
v_gene: TRBV5-1
len: 15
CDR3nt: TGCGCCAGCAGCTTGGACGGGACTTCCTACAATGAGCAGTTCTTC
CDR3aa: CASSLDGTSYNEQFF

j_gene: TRBJ2-2
d_gene: .
abundance: .
v_gene: TRBV21-1
len: 13
CDR3nt: TGTGCCAATAGGAGGAATAAGACCGGGGAGCTGTTTTTT
CDR3aa: CANRRNKTGELFF

j_gene: TRBJ1-3
d_gene: TRBD1
abundance: .
v_gene: TRBV5-4
len: 14
CDR3nt: TGTGCCAGCAGCTTCGGACAGGGGCGAAACACCATATATTTT
CDR3aa: CASSFGQGRNTIYF

j_gene: TRBJ2-5
d_gene: TRBD1
abundance: .
v_gene: TRBV5-1
len: 14
CDR3nt: TGCGCCAGCAGCTCGGGACAGGTTGGGGAGACCCAGTACTTC
CDR3aa: CASSSGQVGETQYF

j_gene: TRBJ2-7
d_gene: TRBD1
abundance: once
v_gene: TRBV30
len: 11
CDR3nt: TGTGCCGGGGGACAGGGTTACGAGCAGTGCTTC
CDR3aa: CAGGQGYEQCF

j_gene: TRBJ1-2
d_gene: .
abundance: .
v_gene: TRBV5-4
len: 15
CDR3nt: TGTGCCAGCCTGGGGGGAGGGAATACTAACTATGGCTACACCTTC
CDR3aa: CASLGGGNTNYGYTF

j_gene: TRBJ1-3
d_gene: TRBD1
abundance: few
v_gene: TRBV2
len: 15
CDR3nt: TGTGCCAGCAGCTACAGGGGCGCCTCTGGAAACACCATATATTTT
CDR3aa: CASSYRGASGNTIYF

j_gene: TRBJ1-1
d_gene: TRBD1
abundance: .
v_gene: TRBV27
len: 16
CDR3nt: TGTGCCAGCAGTCCCCTCATAGGACAGGGAGCCACTGAAGCTTTCTTT
CDR3aa: CASSPLIGQGATEAFF

j_gene: TRBJ2-1
d_gene: TRBD1
abundance: .
v_gene: TRBV28
len: 15
CDR3nt: TGTGCCAGCAGTTTGTCCAGGGGGTGGTACAATGAGCAGTTCTTC
CDR3aa: CASSLSRGWYNEQFF

j_gene: TRBJ2-3
d_gene: TRBD2
abundance: .
v_gene: TRBV7-2
len: 18
CDR3nt: TGTGCCAGCAGCTCAGGGACTAGCGGAAGACTTAGCACAGATACGCAGTATTTT
CDR3aa: CASSSGTSGRLSTDTQYF

j_gene: TRBJ2-3
d_gene: TRBD2
abundance: .
v_gene: TRBV6-1
len: 16
CDR3nt: TGTGCCAGCAGTGGAGGGACTAGCGAGAACACAGATACGCAGTATTTT
CDR3aa: CASSGGTSENTDTQYF

j_gene: TRBJ2-1
d_gene: .
abundance: .
v_gene: TRBV6-4
len: 15
CDR3nt: TGTGCCAGCAGCCGACAGGATACACCGTCCAATGAGCAGTTCTTC
CDR3aa: CASSRQDTPSNEQFF